The 5 T cell receptor beta chains below all came from one sample that was sequenced in a study of Ad26.COV2.S vaccination and SARS-CoV-2 variants. Profiling relied on immunoSEQ multiplex PCR, and the TCRdb table lists in-frame clones only, not all of them. The sample carries about 94,000 clones, about four fifths recorded once. The source material was peripheral blood, sampled after recovery from COVID-19. These TCRs come from a human donor who had recovered from COVID-19.

This clone appeared a few times. The rearrangement joins TRBV29-1 to TRBJ1-1; weak D call: TRBD1 (6 bases). CDR1 is SQVTM, CDR2 ANQGSEA, per germline. Trimming took off 7 bases at V and 5 bases at J, with 14 bases between the two ends. This CDR3 is built from 12 residues. The CDR3 is CSAGKGGTEAFF. In nucleotides, the CDR3 is TGCAGCGCTGGAAAAGGGGGTACTGAAGCTTTCTTT.

The gene calls are TRBV11-2 and TRBJ2-1; 9 bases align to TRBD2. Germline V lookup: CDR1 SGHAT, CDR2 FQNNGV. Trimming at V came to 5 bases and at J to 4 bases, leaving 6 bases not matched to a gene. This CDR3 has 15 residues. CDR3 protein: CASSGGLAEYNEQFF. The CDR3 nucleotides are TGTGCCAGCAGCGGGGGACTAGCTGAATACAATGAGCAGTTCTTC. The variable domain in full, with the rest retrieved from reference TRBV11-2 and TRBJ2-1, is EAGVAQSPRYKIIEKRQSVAFWCNPISGHATLYWYQQILGQGPKLLIQFQNNGVVDDSQLPKDRFSAERLKGVDSTLKIQPAKLEDSAVYLCASSGGLAEYNEQFFGPGTRLTVL.

The chain recombines TRBV5-1 with TRBJ2-1; weak D call: TRBD2 (5 bases). This CDR3 contains 15 residues. The V and J ends lost 1 base and 6 bases respectively, with 14 bases between them. Germline V CDR1 and CDR2: SGHRS, YFSETQ. The CDR3 bases are TGCGCCAGCAGCTTGAACGGGATGGGCCCCAATGAGCAGTTCTTC. Amino acid sequence: CASSLNGMGPNEQFF.

This chain links TRBV5-4 with TRBJ2-1; D not certain. Germline CDR1 is SGHNT and CDR2 is YYREEE (reference sequence). The ends were cut back, 4 bases at V and 3 bases at J, with 5 bases in the middle. This CDR3 has 12 amino acids. Here the CDR3 DNA reads TGTGCCAGCAGCGGGGACTACAATGAGCAGTTCTTC. Translated: CASSGDYNEQFF.

The chain carries TRBV4-3 and TRBJ2-7, with a tentative D call TRBD1 (6 bases). The V end lost 4 bases, the J end lost 2 bases, and 15 bases lay between the germline ends. The CDR3 has 15 residues. Germline CDR1 and CDR2: LGHNA and YSLEER. The CDR3 region has the DNA TGCGCCAGCAGCCCCTCTGGGGGCCGAACCTACGAGCAGTACTTC. Its translation: CASSPSGGRTYEQYF.